Each of the 8 T cell receptor beta chains below was sequenced from the same sample in a study of blood T cell repertoires in COVID-19. Profiling relied on immunoSEQ multiplex PCR, and the TCRdb table lists in-frame clones only, not all of them. The table has 90,000 to 120,000 clones, around four fifths seen once. Source material: peripheral blood. The receptors here all came from a woman aged 70 to 79 with acute or convalescent COVID-19.

J is TRBJ2-3 and V is TRBV11-1; 12 bases are a match to TRBD1. Trimming removed 8 bases from V and 6 bases from J; junction bases left unmatched: 12. Germline CDR1 reads SGHAT; CDR2 reads FQDESV (reference sequence). The CDR3 totals 16 residues. CDR3 residues: CASGHLGDRGLDTQYF. The CDR3 DNA follows: TGTGCCAGCGGTCACCTAGGGGACAGGGGGCTCGATACGCAGTATTTT.

The gene calls are TRBV7-3 and TRBJ2-1; D possibly corresponds to TRBD2 (5 bases). Trimming left V 2 bases short and J 0 bases short, with 8 bases between. CDR1 is SGHTA and CDR2 is FQGTGA in the germline V gene. The CDR3 consists of 15 residues. CDR3: CASSLSGGSYNEQFF. CDR3 sequence (DNA): TGTGCCAGCAGCTTATCCGGAGGCTCCTACAATGAGCAGTTCTTC.

The chain uses TRBV4-3 and TRBJ1-6; unclear D gene. Germline V gene data show CDR1 as LGHNA and CDR2 as YSLEER. This CDR3 is built from 16 residues. Trimming took off 1 base at V and 5 bases at J, with 12 bases between the two ends. The DNA of the CDR3 is TGCGCCAGCAGCCAAGGAGGGCAGGCCAATAATTCACCCCTCCACTTT. This gives the protein CASSQGGQANNSPLHF.

The chain couples TRBV4-2 to TRBJ1-5, with no clear D. V dropped 0 bases and J dropped 0 bases, with 12 bases sitting between them. CDR1 and CDR2 (germline): LGHNA, YNFKEQ. CDR3 size: 17 residues. Here the CDR3 DNA reads TGTGCCAGCAGCCAAGAACTAGGTGGTTATAGCAATCAGCCCCAGCATTTT. Its protein product is CASSQELGGYSNQPQHF.

The rearrangement links TRBV10-3 to TRBJ2-2, with 11 bases identical to TRBD2. The CDR3 has 17 residues. CDR1 is ENHRY, CDR2 SYGVKD, per germline. V was clipped by 4 bases and J by 0 bases; unmatched bases: 4. The CDR3 DNA sequence: TGTGCCATCAGTGGGGGACTAGCGGTTACGAACACCGGGGAGCTGTTTTTT. Translated: CAISGGLAVTNTGELFF.

This clone was seen more than once but under ten times. V is TRBV2 and J is TRBJ2-2; tentative D call: TRBD1 (6 bases). The CDR3 contains 14 residues. The V gene lost 7 bases and the J gene lost 1 base, with 10 bases spanning the gap. From germline, CDR1 is SNHLY and CDR2 FYNNEI. CDR3 bases: TGTGCCAGCACTCGCAGGGGGAACACCGGGGAGCTGTTTTTT. This translates into CASTRRGNTGELFF.

In nucleotides, the CDR3 is TGCGCCAGCAGCACTGGGCCATTGAGCGAGCAGTACGTC. Its protein is CASSTGPLSEQYV. The V and J genes are TRBV5-1 and TRBJ2-7; D not certain. Trimming took 4 bases from V and 6 from J, leaving 14 bases between them. Per germline, CDR1 SGHRS and CDR2 YFSETQ. The CDR3 is made up of 13 amino acids.

This clone was found once. J is TRBJ1-2 and V is TRBV28, with D perhaps TRBD1 (6 bases). The germline CDR1 and CDR2 sequences are MDHEN and SYDVKM. The CDR3 loop spans 15 amino acids. Trimming pared 6 bases from V and 1 base from J, leaving 15 bases between. The DNA for the CDR3 is TGTGCCAGCAGGTCGGCCGAACAGGGTAACTATGGCTACACCTTC. Translating it yields CASRSAEQGNYGYTF.